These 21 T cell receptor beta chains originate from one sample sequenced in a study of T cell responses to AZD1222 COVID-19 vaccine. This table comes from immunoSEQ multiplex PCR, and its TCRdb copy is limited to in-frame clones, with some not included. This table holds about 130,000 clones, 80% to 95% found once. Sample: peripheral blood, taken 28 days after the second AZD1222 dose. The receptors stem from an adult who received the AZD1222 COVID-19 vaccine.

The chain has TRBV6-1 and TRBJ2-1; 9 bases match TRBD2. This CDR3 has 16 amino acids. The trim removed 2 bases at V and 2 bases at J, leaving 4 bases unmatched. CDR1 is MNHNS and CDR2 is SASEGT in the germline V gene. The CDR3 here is CASSETAGGPYNEQFF. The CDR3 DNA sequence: TGTGCCAGCAGTGAAACCGCGGGGGGGCCCTACAATGAGCAGTTCTTC.

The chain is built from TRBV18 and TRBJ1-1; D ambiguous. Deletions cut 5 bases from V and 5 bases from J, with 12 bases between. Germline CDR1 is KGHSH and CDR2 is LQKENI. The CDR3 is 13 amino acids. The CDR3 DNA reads TGTGCCAGCTCATGGGTAGGGTATACTGAAGCTTTCTTT. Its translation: CASSWVGYTEAFF. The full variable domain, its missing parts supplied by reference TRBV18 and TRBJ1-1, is NAGVMQNPRHLVRRRGQEARLRCSPMKGHSHVYWYRQLPEEGLKFMVYLQKENIIDESGMPKERFSAEFPKEGPSILRIQQVVRGDSAAYFCASSWVGYTEAFFGQGTRLTVV.

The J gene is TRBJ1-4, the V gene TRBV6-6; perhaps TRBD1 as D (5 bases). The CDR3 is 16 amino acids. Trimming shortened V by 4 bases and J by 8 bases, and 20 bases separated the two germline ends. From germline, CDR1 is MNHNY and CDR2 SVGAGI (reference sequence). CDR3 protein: CASSSSGAGPKEKLFF. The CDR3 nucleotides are TGTGCCAGCAGTTCTTCCGGGGCCGGGCCAAAAGAAAAACTGTTTTTT.

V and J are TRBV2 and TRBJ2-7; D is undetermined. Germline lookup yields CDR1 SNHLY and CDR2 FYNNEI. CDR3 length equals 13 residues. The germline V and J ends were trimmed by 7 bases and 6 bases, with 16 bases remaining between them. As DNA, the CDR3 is TGTGCCAGCACCCCAGGCACCCTACCCGAGCAGTACTTC. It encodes CASTPGTLPEQYF.

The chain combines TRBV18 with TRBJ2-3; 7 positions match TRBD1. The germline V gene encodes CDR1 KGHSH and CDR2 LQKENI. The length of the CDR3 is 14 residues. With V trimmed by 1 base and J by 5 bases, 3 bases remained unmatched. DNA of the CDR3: TGTGCCAGCTCACCACAGGGGGCTCAAGATACGCAGTATTTT. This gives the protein CASSPQGAQDTQYF.

The CDR3 nucleotides are TGTGCCTGGAGTCTGCGGGAGAACACTGAAGCTTTCTTT. Translation: CAWSLRENTEAFF. The genes are TRBV30 and TRBJ1-1; D gene ambiguous. The ends were cut back, 2 bases at V and 1 base at J, with 8 bases in the middle. CDR3 length equals 13 residues. Germline V gives CDR1 GTSNPN, CDR2 SVGIG (reference sequence).

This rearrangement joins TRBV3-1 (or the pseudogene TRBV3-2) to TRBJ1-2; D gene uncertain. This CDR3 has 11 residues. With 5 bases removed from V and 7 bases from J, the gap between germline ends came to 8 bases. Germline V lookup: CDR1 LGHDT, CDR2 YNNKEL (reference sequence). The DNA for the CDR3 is TGTGCCAGCAGCTCGGCGGTTGGCTACACCTTC. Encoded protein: CASSSAVGYTF.

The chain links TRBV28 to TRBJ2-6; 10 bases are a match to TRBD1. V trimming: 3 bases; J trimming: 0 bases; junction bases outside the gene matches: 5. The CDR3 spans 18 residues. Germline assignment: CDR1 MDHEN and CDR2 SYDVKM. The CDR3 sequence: CASSLGGQGNSGANVLTF. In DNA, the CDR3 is TGTGCCAGCAGTTTGGGGGGACAGGGGAACTCTGGGGCCAACGTCCTGACTTTC.

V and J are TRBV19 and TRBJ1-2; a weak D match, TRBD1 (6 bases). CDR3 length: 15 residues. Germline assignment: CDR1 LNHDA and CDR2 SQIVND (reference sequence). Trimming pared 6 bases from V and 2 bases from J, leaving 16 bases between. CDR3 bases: TGTGCCAGTAGAGACAGGACCAGATTGAACTATGGCTACACCTTC. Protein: CASRDRTRLNYGYTF.

The chain's CDR3 is CATSDPLSSYNEQFF. CDR3 DNA sequence: TGTGCCACCAGTGATCCGCTGAGCTCCTACAATGAGCAGTTCTTC. This chain connects TRBV24-1 to TRBJ2-1, with D unresolved. Looked up from germline, CDR1 is KGHDR and CDR2 is SFDVKD. Trimming removed 3 bases from V and 0 bases from J, with 8 bases in between. The CDR3 runs to 15 residues.

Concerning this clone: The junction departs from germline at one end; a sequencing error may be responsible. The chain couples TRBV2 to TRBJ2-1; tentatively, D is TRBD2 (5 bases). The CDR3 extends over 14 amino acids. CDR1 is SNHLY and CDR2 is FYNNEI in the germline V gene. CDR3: CASSASDSINEQFF. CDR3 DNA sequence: TGTGCCAGCAGCGCTTCGGACTCCATCAATGAACAGTTCTTC.

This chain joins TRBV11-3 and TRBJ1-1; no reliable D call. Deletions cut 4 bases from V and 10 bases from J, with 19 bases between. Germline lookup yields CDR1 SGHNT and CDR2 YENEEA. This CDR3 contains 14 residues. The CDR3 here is CASSSPRLGHGAFF. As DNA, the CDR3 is TGTGCCAGCAGCTCCCCCCGCCTAGGGCACGGAGCTTTCTTT.

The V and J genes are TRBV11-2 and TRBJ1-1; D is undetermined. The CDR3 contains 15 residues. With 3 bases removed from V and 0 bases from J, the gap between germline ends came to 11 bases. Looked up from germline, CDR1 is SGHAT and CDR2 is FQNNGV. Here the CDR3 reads CASSLTARLNTEAFF. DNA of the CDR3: TGTGCCAGCAGCTTGACGGCCAGACTGAACACTGAAGCTTTCTTT.

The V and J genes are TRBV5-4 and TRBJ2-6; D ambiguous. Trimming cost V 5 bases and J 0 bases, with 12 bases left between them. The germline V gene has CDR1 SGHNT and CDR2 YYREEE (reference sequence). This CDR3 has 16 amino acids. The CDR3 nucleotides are TGTGCCAGCAGGGTAGGAGCTTTCTCTGGGGCCAACGTCCTGACTTTC. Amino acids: CASRVGAFSGANVLTF.

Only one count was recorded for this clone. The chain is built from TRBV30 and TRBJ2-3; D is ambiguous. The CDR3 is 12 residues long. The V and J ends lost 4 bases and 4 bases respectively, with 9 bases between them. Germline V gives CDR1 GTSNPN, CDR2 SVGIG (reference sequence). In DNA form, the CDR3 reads TGTGCCTGGACGCTCAGTGCAGATACGCAGTATTTT. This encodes CAWTLSADTQYF.

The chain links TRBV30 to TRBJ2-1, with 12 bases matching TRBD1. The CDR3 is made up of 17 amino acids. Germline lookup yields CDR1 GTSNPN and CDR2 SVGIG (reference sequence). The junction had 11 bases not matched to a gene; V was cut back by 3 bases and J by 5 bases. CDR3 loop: CAWRVELGQGANNEQFF. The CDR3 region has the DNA TGTGCCTGGAGGGTTGAACTGGGACAGGGGGCAAACAATGAGCAGTTCTTC.

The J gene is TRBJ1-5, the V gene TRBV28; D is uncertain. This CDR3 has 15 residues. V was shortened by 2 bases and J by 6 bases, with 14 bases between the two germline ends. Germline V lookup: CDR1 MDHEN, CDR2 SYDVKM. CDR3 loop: CASSLRVNRVQPQHF. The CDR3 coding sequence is TGTGCCAGCAGTTTAAGGGTAAATCGGGTTCAGCCCCAGCATTTT. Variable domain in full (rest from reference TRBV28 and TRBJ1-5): DVKVTQSSRYLVKRTGEKVFLECVQDMDHENMFWYRQDPGLGLRLIYFSYDVKMKEKGDIPEGYSVSREKKERFSLILESASTNQTSMYLCASSLRVNRVQPQHFGDGTRLSIL.

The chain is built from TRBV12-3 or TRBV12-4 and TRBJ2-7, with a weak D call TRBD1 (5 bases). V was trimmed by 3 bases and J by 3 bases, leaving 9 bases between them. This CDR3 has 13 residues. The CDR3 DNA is TGTGCCAGCAGTTTGGAAGGGGTCTACGAGCAGTACTTC. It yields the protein CASSLEGVYEQYF.

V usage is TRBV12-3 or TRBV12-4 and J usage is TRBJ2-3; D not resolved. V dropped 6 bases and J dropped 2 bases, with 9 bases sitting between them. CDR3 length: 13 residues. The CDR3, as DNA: TGTGCCAGCAGCCTTACGGACACAGATACGCAGTATTTT. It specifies CASSLTDTDTQYF.

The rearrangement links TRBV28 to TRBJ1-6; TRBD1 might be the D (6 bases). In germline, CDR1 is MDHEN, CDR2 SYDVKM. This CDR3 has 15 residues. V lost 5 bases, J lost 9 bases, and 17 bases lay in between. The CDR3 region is CASSPSVGGGSPLHF. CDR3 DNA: TGTGCCAGCAGTCCCTCGGTGGGAGGGGGTTCACCCCTCCACTTT.

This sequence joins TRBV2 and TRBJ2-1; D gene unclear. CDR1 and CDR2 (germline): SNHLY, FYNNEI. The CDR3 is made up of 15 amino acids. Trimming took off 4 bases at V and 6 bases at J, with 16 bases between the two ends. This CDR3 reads CASSAYLTPGNEQFF. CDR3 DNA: TGTGCCAGCAGTGCTTATCTGACTCCGGGCAATGAGCAGTTCTTC.